The 26 T cell receptor beta chains in this list originate from one sample, sequenced in a study of OX40 agonist ivuxolimab in advanced cancers. Measured with immunoSEQ multiplex PCR; TCRdb has only the in-frame clones, and not every one. The data hold about 68,000 clones, with approximately 80% observed a single time. The sample was CD4+ or CD8+ T cells sorted from blood, taken in a trial of the OX40 agonist ivuxolimab. These receptors all come from an adult with an advanced solid tumor such as melanoma, head and neck, liver or kidney cancer.

The chain recombines TRBV27 with TRBJ1-1; no firm D call. Germline V gene data show CDR1 as MNHEY and CDR2 as SMNVEV (reference sequence). V lost 4 bases, J lost 11 bases, and 14 bases lay in between. The CDR3 consists of 12 residues. The CDR3 reads CASSYHQGMAFF. The CDR3 DNA reads as TGTGCCAGCAGTTACCATCAAGGTATGGCTTTCTTT.

This rearrangement joins TRBV7-2 to TRBJ2-1; D gene unclear. The V gene's germline CDR1 is SGHTA and CDR2 FQGNSA. This CDR3 has 12 residues. The V end lost 2 bases, the J end lost 5 bases, and 4 bases lay between the germline ends. The CDR3 protein is CASSLMDNEQFF. For the CDR3, the DNA is TGTGCCAGCAGCTTAATGGACAATGAGCAGTTCTTC.

CDR3 loop: CASSLPTGVYGYTF. DNA for the CDR3: TGTGCCAGCAGCCTGCCGACAGGGGTCTATGGCTACACCTTC. V usage is TRBV5-4 and J usage is TRBJ1-2; 8 positions match TRBD1. This CDR3 has 14 residues. The junction had 6 bases not matched to a gene; V was cut back by 4 bases and J by 4 bases. The germline V gene has CDR1 SGHNT and CDR2 YYREEE (reference sequence).

This clone was counted once. The V gene is TRBV6-5, the J gene TRBJ2-7; D may be TRBD1 (5 bases). CDR3 size: 14 residues. In germline, CDR1 is MNHEY, CDR2 SVGAGI. V gave up 2 bases and J gave up 4 bases, with 12 bases separating them. For the CDR3, the DNA is TGTGCCAGCAGTTACAGGGGCATGACTTACGAGCAGTACTTC. This gives the protein CASSYRGMTYEQYF.

The chain joins TRBV2 to TRBJ2-5; D remains ambiguous. Trimming took 7 bases from V and 4 from J, leaving 13 bases between them. CDR1 SNHLY and CDR2 FYNNEI come from the germline V gene. CDR3 size: 13 residues. Written as DNA, the CDR3 is TGTGCCAGCACTAGAGGTATGGGAGAGACCCAGTACTTC. This gives the protein CASTRGMGETQYF.

V usage is TRBV11-3 and J usage is TRBJ2-3; the D gene is possibly TRBD1 (7 bases). The germline V and J ends were trimmed by 5 bases and 4 bases, with 13 bases remaining between them. CDR3 length: 14 amino acids. Germline-derived CDR1 and CDR2 are SGHNT and YENEEA. CDR3 amino acids: CASSRQGGADTQYF. CDR3 sequence (DNA): TGTGCCAGCAGCAGACAGGGAGGCGCAGATACGCAGTATTTT.

The gene calls are TRBV7-3 and TRBJ1-2, with D unclear. V was cut by 5 bases and J by 2 bases, with 15 bases left in between. The CDR3 sequence is 15 residues long. CDR1 and CDR2 from the germline V gene are SGHTA and FQGTGA. The CDR3 reads CASSPAGGMNYGYTF. In DNA form, the CDR3 reads TGTGCCAGCAGCCCCGCGGGAGGGATGAACTATGGCTACACCTTC.

The rearrangement links TRBV7-2 to TRBJ2-5; D might be TRBD1 (5 bases). Trimming shortened V by 2 bases and J by 5 bases, and 9 bases separated the two germline ends. The CDR3 length is 13 residues. CDR1 is SGHTA and CDR2 is FQGNSA in the germline V gene. This CDR3 reads CASSLPGFETQYF. Here the CDR3 DNA reads TGTGCCAGCAGCTTACCAGGGTTCGAGACCCAGTACTTC.

This clone appeared a single time. The rearrangement links TRBV5-1 to TRBJ2-7; 12 bases map to TRBD2. J was trimmed by 4 bases and V by 0 bases; bases with no gene match: 5. The CDR3 totals 16 residues. Germline-derived CDR1 and CDR2 are SGHRS and YFSETQ. CDR3 residues: CASSLELAGGGYEQYF. The CDR3 nucleotides are TGCGCCAGCAGCTTGGAACTAGCGGGAGGCGGATACGAGCAGTACTTC.

The V gene is TRBV30, the J gene TRBJ1-3; D is unresolved. Trimming took 0 bases from V and 1 from J, leaving 7 bases between them. CDR3 size: 14 residues. The V gene's germline CDR1 is GTSNPN and CDR2 SVGIG (reference sequence). CDR3 in amino acids: CAWSVLVSGNTIYF. CDR3 DNA: TGTGCCTGGAGTGTACTAGTATCTGGAAACACCATATATTTT.

The chain carries TRBV5-1 and TRBJ2-7; D gene ambiguous. Germline V gene sequence: CDR1 SGHRS, CDR2 YFSETQ. V lost 3 bases and J 6 bases, leaving 7 bases between the germline ends. CDR3 length equals 11 residues. DNA for the CDR3: TGCGCCAGCAGCTCCCTTGGCGAGCAGTACTTC. Encoded protein: CASSSLGEQYF.

This chain joins TRBV14 and TRBJ2-5; no clear D. Germline V gene sequence: CDR1 SGHDN, CDR2 FVKESK. This CDR3 is built from 13 residues. V shed 4 bases and J shed 2 bases, with 8 bases lying between them. The CDR3 sequence: CASSRNLQETQYF. The CDR3 nucleotides read TGTGCCAGCAGCCGGAACTTACAAGAGACCCAGTACTTC.

The genes are TRBV4-1 and TRBJ1-2, with D tentatively TRBD1 (5 bases). Trimming pared 5 bases from V and 4 bases from J, leaving 14 bases between. The germline V gene has CDR1 MGHRA and CDR2 YSYEKL. The CDR3 extends over 14 amino acids. This chain's CDR3 is CASSRGPEGYGYTF. The CDR3 DNA reads TGCGCCAGCAGCAGGGGACCTGAGGGCTATGGCTACACCTTC.

The rearrangement joins TRBV27 to TRBJ2-6; D is uncertain. The germline V and J ends were trimmed by 3 bases and 1 base, with 7 bases remaining between them. Germline V lookup: CDR1 MNHEY, CDR2 SMNVEV (reference sequence). The CDR3 runs 15 residues. CDR3 sequence: CASSFRVSGANVLTF. The CDR3 bases are TGTGCCAGCAGTTTTAGGGTGTCTGGGGCCAACGTCCTGACTTTC.

As to this clone: The sample contains more than one DNA sequence encoding this CDR3. V gene TRBV6-5 combines with J gene TRBJ2-3; no clear D. This CDR3 has 15 residues. The V end was cut by 0 bases, the J end by 0 bases, with 7 bases between. Germline V gene data show CDR1 as MNHEY and CDR2 as SVGAGI. CDR3: CASSYSGTSTDTQYF. CDR3 in DNA: TGTGCCAGCAGTTACTCGGGTACTAGCACAGATACGCAGTATTTT.

The gene calls are TRBV20-1 and TRBJ1-2; D is perhaps TRBD1 (6 bases). The germline gives CDR1 DFQATT, CDR2 SNEGSKA (reference sequence). This CDR3 contains 11 residues. The CDR3 DNA reads as TGCAGCGTTAAACAGGGTTCTGGCTACACCTTC. Encoded protein: CSVKQGSGYTF.

The CDR3 here is CASGSTWDSSSYNEQFF. As DNA, the CDR3 is TGTGCTAGTGGTTCTACCTGGGACTCAAGCTCCTACAATGAGCAGTTCTTC. The chain combines TRBV12-5 with TRBJ2-1; possible D gene TRBD2, 6 bases. Trimming removed 4 bases from V and 0 bases from J, with 16 bases in between. From germline, CDR1 is LGHNT and CDR2 FRNRAP. This CDR3 is 17 amino acids long.

This chain links TRBV18 with TRBJ1-2, with 8 positions matching TRBD1. Germline CDR1 KGHSH, CDR2 LQKENI. The trim removed 3 bases at V and 7 bases at J, leaving 10 bases unmatched. This CDR3 comprises 15 residues. The CDR3 sequence is CASSPPGGEATGYTF. CDR3 bases: TGTGCCAGCTCACCCCCAGGGGGCGAGGCCACTGGCTACACCTTC.

The chain employs TRBV19 and TRBJ1-1; possible D gene TRBD1, 5 bases. Trimming cost V 1 base and J 1 base, with 10 bases left between them. There are 15 residues in the CDR3. Germline values: CDR1 LNHDA, CDR2 SQIVND (reference sequence). The CDR3 spells CASSIVHDRNTEAFF. CDR3 nucleotide sequence: TGTGCCAGTAGTATAGTTCATGACAGGAACACTGAAGCTTTCTTT. Together with reference TRBV19 and TRBJ1-1, the CDR3 gives the full variable domain: DGGITQSPKYLFRKEGQNVTLSCEQNLNHDAMYWYRQDPGQGLRLIYYSQIVNDFQKGDIAEGYSVSREKKESFPLTVTSAQKNPTAFYLCASSIVHDRNTEAFFGQGTRLTVV.

The chain carries TRBV2 and TRBJ1-4; no clear D. CDR1 is SNHLY, CDR2 FYNNEI, per germline. CDR3 length equals 12 residues. V was trimmed by 0 bases and J by 8 bases, leaving 4 bases between them. The CDR3 bases are TGTGCCAGCAGTGAAGCTGGGGAAAAACTGTTTTTT. Translation: CASSEAGEKLFF.

The V and J genes are TRBV5-5 and TRBJ1-3; D may be TRBD1 (5 bases). Germline CDR1 and CDR2: SGHKS and YYEKEE (reference sequence). This CDR3 comprises 14 residues. Between the trimmed V and J ends, which lost 4 bases and 4 bases, there was a span of 12 bases. DNA of the CDR3: TGTGCCAGCAGCCTAGGGGAAGGGGGAAACACCATATATTTT. Translating it yields CASSLGEGGNTIYF.

This chain uses TRBV25-1 with TRBJ1-2, with a tentative D call TRBD1 (5 bases). Trimming stripped 1 base from V and 8 bases from J, with 14 bases between. The CDR3 has 14 amino acids. Per germline, CDR1 MGHDK and CDR2 SYGVNS. The CDR3 DNA reads as TGTGCCAGCAGTGAATCCCGCAGGGTCGGCGGCTACACCTTC. Its translation is CASSESRRVGGYTF.

Here the CDR3 DNA reads TGTGCCAGCAGCGTAGCTTTTCGTCGGACAGGGCCAGATACGCAGTATTTT. This gives the protein CASSVAFRRTGPDTQYF. This sequence joins TRBV9 and TRBJ2-3, with TRBD1 matching 8 bases. The germline V gene has CDR1 SGDLS and CDR2 YYNGEE. The CDR3 consists of 17 residues. The V segment lost 0 bases and the J segment 4 bases; nucleotides outside the gene matches: 10.

The chain is built from TRBV18 and TRBJ2-1; 8 positions agree with TRBD2. This CDR3 is built from 13 residues. V shed 6 bases and J 12 bases; nucleotides not matched to a gene: 10. Looked up from germline, CDR1 is KGHSH and CDR2 is LQKENI. The CDR3 loop is CASSPGTSSSQFF. The CDR3 region has the DNA TGTGCCAGCTCCCCCGGGACTAGTTCCTCGCAGTTCTTC.

The CDR3 nucleotides are TGCGCCAGCAGTCCCTTCGGACTAGCGCAGTACGAGCAGTACTTC. Amino acid sequence: CASSPFGLAQYEQYF. The rearrangement joins TRBV4-1 to TRBJ2-7; 9 nucleotides align to TRBD2. This CDR3 is built from 15 residues. The germline CDR1 and CDR2 sequences are MGHRA and YSYEKL. With 6 bases clipped from V and 4 bases from J, the junction kept 10 bases outside the gene matches.

The chain links TRBV9 to TRBJ2-7; no clear D gene. The CDR3 extends over 14 amino acids. Germline-derived CDR1 and CDR2 are SGDLS and YYNGEE. The ends were cut back, 0 bases at V and 1 base at J, with 8 bases in the middle. CDR3 region: CASSVAYGSYEQYF. Here the CDR3 DNA reads TGTGCCAGCAGCGTAGCTTACGGATCCTACGAGCAGTACTTC.